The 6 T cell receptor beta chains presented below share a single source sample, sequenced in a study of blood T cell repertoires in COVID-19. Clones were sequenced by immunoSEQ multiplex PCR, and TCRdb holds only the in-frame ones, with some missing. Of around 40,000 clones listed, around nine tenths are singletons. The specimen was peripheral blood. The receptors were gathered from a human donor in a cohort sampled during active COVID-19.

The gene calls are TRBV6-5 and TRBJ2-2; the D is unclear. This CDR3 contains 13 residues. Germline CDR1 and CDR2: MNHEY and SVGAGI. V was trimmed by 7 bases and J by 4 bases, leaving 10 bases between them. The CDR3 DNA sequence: TGTGCCAGCACCAGTCCGCTCACCGGGGAGCTGTTTTTT. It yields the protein CASTSPLTGELFF.

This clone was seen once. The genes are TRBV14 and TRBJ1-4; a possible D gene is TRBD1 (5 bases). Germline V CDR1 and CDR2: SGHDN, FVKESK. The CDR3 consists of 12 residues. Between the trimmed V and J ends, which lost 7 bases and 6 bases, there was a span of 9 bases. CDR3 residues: CASNRRDEKLFF. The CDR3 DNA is TGTGCCAGCAACAGGAGGGATGAAAAACTGTTTTTT.

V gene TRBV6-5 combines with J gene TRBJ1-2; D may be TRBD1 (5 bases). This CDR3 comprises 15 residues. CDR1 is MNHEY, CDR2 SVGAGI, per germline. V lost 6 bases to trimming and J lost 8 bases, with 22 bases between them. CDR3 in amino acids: CASSNTPRQSMGYTF. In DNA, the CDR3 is TGTGCCAGCAGCAACACACCCAGACAGAGTATGGGCTACACCTTC.

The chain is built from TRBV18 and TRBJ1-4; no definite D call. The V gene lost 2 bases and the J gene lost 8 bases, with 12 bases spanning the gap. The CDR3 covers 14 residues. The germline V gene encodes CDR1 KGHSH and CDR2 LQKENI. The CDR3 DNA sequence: TGTGCCAGCTCACCATTCCAGGAGGGAGAAAAACTGTTTTTT. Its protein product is CASSPFQEGEKLFF.

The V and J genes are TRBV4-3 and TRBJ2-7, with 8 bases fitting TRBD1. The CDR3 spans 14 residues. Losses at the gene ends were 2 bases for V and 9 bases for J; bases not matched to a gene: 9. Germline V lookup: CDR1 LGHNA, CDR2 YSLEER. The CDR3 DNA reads TGCGCCAGCAGCCAACCCGGACAGGGCGAGGGGCAGTACTTC. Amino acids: CASSQPGQGEGQYF.

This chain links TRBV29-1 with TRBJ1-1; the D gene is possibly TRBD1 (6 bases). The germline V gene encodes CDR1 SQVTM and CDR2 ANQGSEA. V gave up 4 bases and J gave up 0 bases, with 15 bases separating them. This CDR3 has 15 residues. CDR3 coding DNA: TGCAGCGTTGCCCCGGGGGGCCGGGTGAACACTGAAGCTTTCTTT. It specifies CSVAPGGRVNTEAFF.